This is a list of T cell receptor beta chains from one sample in a study of glioma-infiltrating T cells after dendritic cell vaccination. Only in-frame clones appear in the TCRdb table, and some are missing; sequencing was by immunoSEQ multiplex PCR. The sample holds roughly 60,000 clones, about 89% seen once. The sequencing here drew on blood, taken after dendritic cell vaccination. The receptor source for this set is a human donor with glioblastoma. Both conserved end residues are part of each CDR3. D genes are given only for firm matches. Clone size is given for some rows only: seen once, a few or many times, or a class if the clone is expanded.

clone size,J gene,D gene,V gene,CDR3 protein,CDR3 DNA
-,TRBJ1-2,TRBD1,TRBV6-5,CASSRTGDGYGYTF,TGTGCCAGCAGCCGGACAGGGGATGGCTATGGCTACACCTTC
-,TRBJ2-7,-,TRBV28,CASSPERRGEQYF,TGTGCCAGCAGTCCCGAACGCAGGGGCGAGCAGTACTTC
-,TRBJ1-6,-,TRBV7-6,CASSLVQGNSPLHF,TGTGCCAGCAGCTTAGTCCAGGGGAATTCACCCCTCCACTTT
-,TRBJ2-3,TRBD2,TRBV19,CASSRLAGGRGTDTQYF,TGTGCCAGTAGTAGACTAGCGGGGGGGCGCGGCACAGATACGCAGTATTTT
-,TRBJ1-2,-,TRBV7-3,CASSPNAGNYGYTF,TGTGCCAGCAGCCCAAACGCGGGGAACTATGGCTACACCTTC
-,TRBJ2-3,-,TRBV27,CASTDTGWRSTDTQYF,TGTGCCAGCACCGATACAGGGTGGCGTAGCACAGATACGCAGTATTTT
-,TRBJ1-4,TRBD1,TRBV25-1,CASSDLTTGANEKLFF,TGTGCCAGCAGCGACCTGACGACAGGGGCTAATGAAAAACTGTTTTTT
few,TRBJ2-2,TRBD2,TRBV7-2,CASSPGLAGGAVFF,TGTGCCAGCAGCCCGGGACTAGCGGGAGGGGCCGTGTTTTTT
-,TRBJ1-2,-,TRBV5-1,CASSLDIYGYTF,TGCGCCAGCAGCTTAGACATCTATGGCTACACCTTC
-,TRBJ2-3,TRBD2,TRBV11-2,CASSLDQASGYTDTQYF,TGTGCCAGCAGCTTAGATCAGGCTAGCGGATATACAGATACGCAGTATTTT
-,TRBJ2-3,TRBD1,TRBV5-1,CASSFDRGKVDTQYF,TGCGCCAGCAGCTTTGACAGGGGGAAGGTAGATACGCAGTATTTT
few,TRBJ1-3,-,TRBV30,CAWSSDFSGNTIYF,TGTGCCTGGAGTTCGGACTTCTCTGGAAACACCATATATTTT
-,TRBJ1-3,-,TRBV21-1,CASFPGTVHSGNTIYF,TGTGCCAGCTTCCCTGGGACAGTGCACTCTGGAAACACCATATATTTT
-,TRBJ2-4,-,TRBV19,CASSIGRGAKNIQYF,TGTGCCAGTAGTATAGGACGGGGAGCCAAAAACATTCAGTACTTC
-,TRBJ2-7,TRBD1,TRBV6-5,CASSRGWDRGFEQYF,TGTGCCAGCAGTCGAGGCTGGGACAGGGGGTTTGAGCAGTACTTC
once,TRBJ2-7,-,TRBV27,CASSFPTALAEQYF,TGTGCCAGCAGTTTCCCCACCGCCCTAGCCGAGCAGTACTTC
few,TRBJ2-7,TRBD2,TRBV6-5,CASSPIAGGRYEQYF,TGTGCCAGCAGTCCTATAGCGGGGGGCCGCTACGAGCAGTACTTC
-,TRBJ1-4,-,TRBV6-5,CASSRTGSEKLFF,TGTGCCAGCAGCCGAACAGGGTCTGAAAAACTGTTTTTT
few,TRBJ1-2,-,TRBV7-2,CASSLKRNYGYTF,TGTGCCAGCAGCTTAAAGAGAAATTATGGCTACACCTTC
-,TRBJ1-1,-,TRBV23-1,CASSQSPNPGNTEAFF,TGCGCCAGCAGTCAATCACCCAACCCGGGGAACACTGAAGCTTTCTTT
-,TRBJ2-2,-,TRBV30,CAVTGTRWGGELFF,TGTGCCGTAACCGGGACTCGTTGGGGCGGGGAGCTGTTTTTT
-,TRBJ1-5,-,TRBV12-5,CASGPGELQPQHF,TGTGCTAGTGGACCCGGTGAATTACAGCCCCAGCATTTT
-,TRBJ1-6,TRBD1,TRBV4-2,CASSHAWTGGLDSPLHF,TGTGCCAGCAGCCATGCCTGGACAGGGGGCTTGGATTCACCCCTCCACTTT
-,TRBJ1-1,-,TRBV10-1,CASSIGEAFF,TGCGCCAGCAGTATTGGCGAAGCTTTCTTT
-,TRBJ2-1,TRBD2,TRBV4-1,CASSQVGTGLADNEQFF,TGCGCCAGCAGCCAAGTGGGGACTGGACTAGCCGACAATGAGCAGTTCTTC
-,TRBJ1-1,-,TRBV7-2,CASSLDWGVKTTEAFF,TGTGCCAGCAGCTTAGATTGGGGGGTAAAGACTACTGAAGCTTTCTTT
-,TRBJ2-7,-,TRBV11-2,CASSPLAGRGQEQYF,TGTGCCAGCAGCCCCCTGGCGGGCCGCGGACAGGAGCAGTACTTC
-,TRBJ1-3,-,TRBV7-9,CASSFYGTLSGNTIYF,TGTGCCAGCAGCTTCTACGGGACACTCTCTGGAAACACCATATATTTT
once,TRBJ2-7,TRBD1,TRBV10-1,CASSGPGQVHSYEQYF,TGCGCCAGCAGTGGCCCGGGACAGGTCCACTCCTACGAGCAGTACTTC
once,TRBJ1-5,-,TRBV7-8,CASSSTTLSNQPQHF,TGTGCCAGCAGCTCCACGACTTTGAGCAATCAGCCCCAGCATTTT
-,TRBJ2-2,TRBD2,TRBV25-1,CASSGSLRGGLVTGELFF,TGTGCCAGCAGTGGGTCCCTGCGGGGAGGGCTTGTCACCGGGGAGCTGTTTTTT
once,TRBJ1-2,-,TRBV7-8,CASSLGPEANYGYTF,TGTGCCAGCAGCTTAGGTCCAGAGGCTAACTATGGCTACACCTTC
-,TRBJ2-7,-,TRBV11-3,CASSLGGSGEQYF,TGTGCCAGCAGCCTAGGGGGTTCGGGGGAGCAGTACTTC
-,TRBJ1-1,TRBD1,TRBV7-9,CASSNRGLAEAFF,TGTGCCAGCAGCAACAGGGGGCTCGCTGAAGCTTTCTTT
-,TRBJ2-7,-,TRBV30,CAWNPPGLDNEQYF,TGTGCCTGGAACCCCCCCGGCCTTGACAACGAGCAGTACTTC
once,TRBJ2-7,-,TRBV11-3,CASSQGRASYEQYF,TGTGCCAGCAGCCAGGGGAGGGCCTCCTACGAGCAGTACTTC
-,TRBJ1-5,-,TRBV7-9,CASSLATGTSQPQHF,TGTGCCAGCAGCTTGGCGACCGGGACATCTCAGCCCCAGCATTTT
once,TRBJ1-2,-,TRBV7-3,CASSPGSGIYGYTF,TGTGCCAGCAGCCCTGGGTCAGGGATCTATGGCTACACCTTC
-,TRBJ1-1,-,TRBV7-8,CASSLVLQANTEAFF,TGTGCCAGCAGCTTAGTGTTGCAGGCTAACACTGAAGCTTTCTTT
-,TRBJ2-2,TRBD1,TRBV27,CASSHRSGQLTGELFF,TGTGCCAGCAGCCATAGGTCGGGACAGCTCACCGGGGAGCTGTTTTTT
-,TRBJ2-1,TRBD2,TRBV4-2,CASSQQLAVLYNEQFF,TGTGCCAGCAGCCAACAACTAGCGGTCCTCTACAATGAGCAGTTCTTC
-,TRBJ2-5,TRBD1,TRBV9,CASSHPGQGQETQYF,TGTGCCAGCAGCCACCCAGGACAGGGGCAAGAGACCCAGTACTTC
-,TRBJ1-6,TRBD1,TRBV30,CAWGTGDNSPLHF,TGTGCCTGGGGGACAGGGGATAATTCACCCCTCCACTTT
-,TRBJ2-7,TRBD2,TRBV5-6,CASTWRGTPSYEQYF,TGTGCCAGCACCTGGCGGGGGACTCCCTCCTACGAGCAGTACTTC
-,TRBJ1-1,-,TRBV18,CASSPVSGPDTEAFF,TGTGCCAGCTCACCAGTGAGTGGGCCGGACACTGAAGCTTTCTTT
-,TRBJ2-7,TRBD1,TRBV7-9,CASSPPGQTYEQYF,TGTGCCAGCAGCCCCCCGGGACAGACCTACGAGCAGTACTTC
-,TRBJ1-1,-,TRBV18,CASSRRAAVDEAFF,TGTGCCAGCTCACGAAGGGCAGCGGTTGACGAAGCTTTCTTT